Below, 24 T cell receptor beta chains from the same sample are listed, as sequenced in a study of regulatory T cells in long-lasting Graves disease. As for time point: newly diagnosed GD, antithyroid drugs for less than 3 months. Following extraction of RNA from PBMCs, that RNA was used to make the TCR library. To make TCR beta libraries, researchers used iRepertoire HTBI primers and Arm-PCR of CDR3 regions. Via MiXCR, TCRdb re-called the multiplex PCR reads, giving one row per CDR3 protein. The data hold fewer than 550,000 distinct CDR3 sequences, with about 16% observed a single time. Separately, the same data were catalogued under a study of T cells in Graves' hyperthyroidism and ophthalmopathy.

Sequenced material: peripheral blood mononuclear cells (PBMCs), taken at new diagnosis, from a patient treated with antithyroid drugs. The receptors were sampled from a woman between 40 and 65 years old with Graves disease.

V is TRBV30 and J is TRBJ2-7; 7 bases are shared with TRBD2. Germline V gives CDR1 GTSNPN, CDR2 SVGIG (reference sequence). The length of the CDR3 is 12 residues. The V gene end was trimmed by 2 bases and the J gene end by 2 bases; junction bases not matched to a gene: 0. Written as DNA, the CDR3 is TGTGCCTGGAGTAGCGGGGCCTACGAGCAGTACTTC. Translation: CAWSSGAYEQYF.

This clonotype was seen ten or more times. This chain uses TRBV28 with TRBJ2-3; D gene ambiguous. V gave up 2 bases and J gave up 9 bases, with 12 bases separating them. This CDR3 spans 13 amino acids. The germline V gene has CDR1 MDHEN and CDR2 SYDVKM. The CDR3 is CASSLIGPGTQYF. The CDR3 DNA reads TGTGCCAGCAGTTTAATCGGGCCAGGCACGCAGTATTTT.

The chain carries TRBV6-4 and TRBJ2-1; D gene uncertain. Germline values: CDR1 MRHNA, CDR2 SNTAGT. The CDR3 runs to 14 residues. V lost 2 bases to trimming and J lost 13 bases, with 18 bases between them. The CDR3 reads CASSDTQLPTRQFF. The CDR3 nucleotides are TGTGCCAGCAGTGACACTCAACTCCCCACACGACAGTTCTTC.

This clonotype was detected only a few times. The chain is built from TRBV7-8 and TRBJ2-7; D remains unclear. The V end was cut by 5 bases, the J end by 2 bases, with 16 bases between. The CDR3 spans 15 residues. Germline CDR1 is SGHVS and CDR2 is FQNEAQ. The CDR3 loop reads CASSLYWTDTYEQYF. Here the CDR3 DNA reads TGTGCCAGCAGCCTTTACTGGACGGATACCTACGAGCAGTACTTC.

This clonotype has a count of ten or more. The gene calls are TRBV28 and TRBJ1-1, with 8 nucleotides matching TRBD1. CDR1 and CDR2 (germline): MDHEN, SYDVKM. The CDR3 covers 16 residues. With 6 bases clipped from V and 8 bases from J, the junction kept 17 bases outside the gene matches. CDR3 DNA sequence: TGTGCCAGCAGCACAAACGAACAGGGGGAGGTGGACGAAGCTTTCTTT. Encoded protein: CASSTNEQGEVDEAFF.

This clonotype was observed at least ten times. This chain connects TRBV2 to TRBJ1-6; weak D call: TRBD1 (6 bases). Germline V gene data show CDR1 as SNHLY and CDR2 as FYNNEI. The length of the CDR3 is 15 residues. The V end lost 6 bases, the J end lost 4 bases, and 13 bases lay between the germline ends. The CDR3 spells CASRETGTYNSPLHF. In nucleotides, the CDR3 is TGTGCCAGCAGGGAGACAGGAACTTATAATTCACCCCTCCACTTT.

This clonotype was recorded many times. V usage is TRBV6-9 and J usage is TRBJ1-2, with D possibly matching TRBD1 (5 bases). This CDR3 spans 14 amino acids. CDR1 is MNHGY and CDR2 is SVAAGI in the germline V gene. Trimming took off 3 bases at V and 3 bases at J, with 11 bases between the two ends. In nucleotides, the CDR3 is TGTGCCAGCAGTTACGGGGGAGCCGACTATGGCTACACCTTC. Amino acid sequence: CASSYGGADYGYTF.

This clonotype was seen many times. The chain recombines TRBV2 with TRBJ2-3; 11 bases are shared with TRBD2. V lost 4 bases to trimming and J lost 1 base; unmatched junction nucleotides: 1. This CDR3 is 15 amino acids long. Per germline, CDR1 SNHLY and CDR2 FYNNEI. CDR3 nucleotide sequence: TGTGCCAGCAGTGTAGCGGGGGGGGGCACAGATACGCAGTATTTT. It encodes CASSVAGGGTDTQYF.

For this clonotype: This may arise from a read error, as a much more abundant clone is one base away. The chain is built from TRBV3-1 and TRBJ1-1; no reliable D call. Germline V gives CDR1 LGHDT, CDR2 YNNKEL (reference sequence). This CDR3 contains 16 residues. In nucleotides, the CDR3 is TGTGCCAGAAGCCAAGGCCGCATCCGCATGAACACTGAAGCTTTCTTT. Its protein product is CARSQGRIRMNTEAFF. The entire variable domain, with the rest obtained from reference TRBV3-1 and TRBJ1-1, is as follows: DTAVSQTPKYLVTQMGNDKSIKCEQNLGHDTMYWYKQDSKKFLKIMFSYNNKELIINETVPNRFSPKSPDKAHLNLHINSLELGDSAVYFCARSQGRIRMNTEAFFGQGTRLTVV.

Of note for this clonotype: A much more abundant neighbour one base away suggests this may be a read error. It is likely a read error, because the conserved phenylalanine at the end of the CDR3 is missing. The rearrangement joins TRBV5-1 to TRBJ2-1, with 8 positions matching TRBD1. The DNA matches TRBJ2-5 better at its end, which makes the J call doubtful. CDR1 and CDR2 from the germline V gene are SGHRS and YFSETQ. The CDR3 covers 14 residues. CDR3 protein: CASSRTGNEETQYL. CDR3 DNA sequence: TGCGCCAGCAGCAGGACAGGGAATGAAGAGACCCAGTACCTC.

The chain employs TRBV5-6 and TRBJ2-7; TRBD1 might be the D (6 bases). The germline gives CDR1 SGHDT, CDR2 YYEEEE. V was pared by 0 bases and J by 5 bases, with 12 bases between. The CDR3 is 14 amino acids. The CDR3 nucleotides read TGTGCCAGCAGCTTGGGGCAGGGGTACGACGAGCAGTACTTC. It codes for CASSLGQGYDEQYF.

The chain joins TRBV6-1 to TRBJ1-2, with 12 bases identical to TRBD1. In germline, CDR1 is MNHNS, CDR2 SASEGT. The CDR3 is made up of 18 amino acids. Trimming at V came to 0 bases and at J to 3 bases, leaving 8 bases not matched to a gene. The DNA for the CDR3 is TGTGCCAGCAGTGAAGCGCAAGGGACAGGGGGCAGTGACTATGGCTACACCTTC. It yields the protein CASSEAQGTGGSDYGYTF.

This clonotype was seen a few times. The chain combines TRBV6-1 with TRBJ2-2; 7 bases match TRBD1. The CDR3 covers 15 residues. V was clipped by 11 bases and J by 0 bases; unmatched bases: 9. Germline values: CDR1 MNHNS, CDR2 SASEGT. The CDR3 nucleotides are TGTGCCTGCACCCCCGGGACAGCGAACACCGGGGAGCTGTTTTTT. This gives the protein CACTPGTANTGELFF.

In this sample, this clonotype turned up many times. This chain connects TRBV27 to TRBJ1-2; TRBD1 agrees at 11 bases. Germline lookup yields CDR1 MNHEY and CDR2 SMNVEV (reference sequence). The CDR3 sequence is 17 residues long. Unmatched junction bases numbered 13, after V lost 5 bases and J lost 5 bases. CDR3 in amino acids: CASSPGQGAILWYGYTF. The CDR3 bases are TGTGCCAGCAGTCCCGGACAGGGGGCCATCCTCTGGTATGGCTACACCTTC.

The V and J genes are TRBV2 and TRBJ2-7; D may be TRBD1 (6 bases). From germline, CDR1 is SNHLY and CDR2 FYNNEI. CDR3 length equals 13 residues. V lost 7 bases to trimming and J lost 0 bases, with 10 bases between them. In nucleotides, the CDR3 is TGTGCCAGCATTCCAGGGGACTCCTACGAGCAGTACTTC. It codes for CASIPGDSYEQYF.

J is TRBJ1-1 and V is TRBV4-1, with 7 nucleotides matching TRBD1. From germline, CDR1 is MGHRA and CDR2 YSYEKL. V was clipped by 3 bases and J by 5 bases; unmatched bases: 6. CDR3 size: 14 residues. This CDR3 reads CASSQIAGGTEAFF. The DNA of the CDR3 is TGCGCCAGCAGCCAGATAGCAGGGGGGACTGAAGCTTTCTTT.

V and J are TRBV20-1 and TRBJ1-3, with no clear D. In germline, CDR1 is DFQATT, CDR2 SNEGSKA (reference sequence). This CDR3 has 14 residues. Trimming removed 0 bases from V and 4 bases from J, with 10 bases in between. The CDR3 nucleotides read TGCAGTGCTAGAGATTTGGGCTCGGGAAACACCATATATTTT. Translating gives CSARDLGSGNTIYF.

This chain joins TRBV9 and TRBJ2-1; maybe TRBD2 (6 bases). Per germline, CDR1 SGDLS and CDR2 YYNGEE. This CDR3 is 14 amino acids long. V was clipped by 0 bases and J by 8 bases, with 12 bases between them. Here the CDR3 reads CASSVGPAGDEQFF. Here the CDR3 DNA reads TGTGCCAGCAGCGTAGGTCCAGCGGGCGATGAGCAGTTCTTC.

Only a few counts were recorded for this clonotype. V usage is TRBV20-1 and J usage is TRBJ1-3; a possible D gene is TRBD1 (5 bases). The ends were cut back, 0 bases at V and 0 bases at J, with 15 bases in the middle. CDR3 length equals 17 residues. The germline gives CDR1 DFQATT, CDR2 SNEGSKA (reference sequence). The CDR3 sequence: CSARDGQGSHSGNTIYF. CDR3 sequence (DNA): TGCAGTGCTAGAGATGGGCAGGGATCTCACTCTGGAAACACCATATATTTT.

This clonotype showed up many times. This chain's CDR3 is CAISNLRTDNSPLHF. The CDR3 nucleotides are TGTGCCATCAGTAACCTGAGGACAGACAATTCACCCCTCCACTTT. The chain employs TRBV10-3 and TRBJ1-6; possibly TRBD1 for D (6 bases). In germline, CDR1 is ENHRY, CDR2 SYGVKD. Between the trimmed V and J ends, which lost 5 bases and 7 bases, there was a span of 15 bases. This CDR3 is 15 amino acids long.

In its sample, this clonotype was seen a few times. The V call is TRBV7-9, the J call TRBJ2-7, with D hard to call. CDR3 length equals 10 residues. Germline CDR1 SEHNR, CDR2 FQNEAQ (reference sequence). Trimming pared 8 bases from V and 2 bases from J, leaving 4 bases between. CDR3 nucleotide sequence: TGTGCCAGCGCAACCTACGAGCAGTACTTC. As protein: CASATYEQYF.

This clonotype turned up a few times. The gene calls are TRBV3-1 and TRBJ2-4; D gene unclear. V lost 5 bases to trimming and J lost 8 bases, with 13 bases between them. CDR3 length equals 13 residues. The germline V gene encodes CDR1 LGHDT and CDR2 YNNKEL (reference sequence). The CDR3 is CASSVAQTDIQYF. CDR3 nucleotide sequence: TGTGCCAGCAGCGTAGCCCAGACGGACATTCAGTACTTC.

This clonotype was seen many times. The chain recombines TRBV20-1 with TRBJ2-1; 8 positions agree with TRBD1. V lost 4 bases to trimming and J lost 9 bases; unmatched junction nucleotides: 2. The CDR3 contains 11 residues. Per the germline V gene, CDR1 is DFQATT and CDR2 is SNEGSKA (reference sequence). CDR3 amino acids: CSATTGGEQFF. In nucleotides, the CDR3 is TGCAGTGCTACCACAGGGGGTGAGCAGTTCTTC.

This clonotype was counted many times. The J gene is TRBJ2-1, the V gene TRBV20-1; no clear D gene. Germline V gene lookup returns CDR1 DFQATT and CDR2 SNEGSKA (reference sequence). CDR3 length equals 13 residues. V was trimmed by 0 bases and J by 9 bases, leaving 12 bases between them. In DNA form, the CDR3 reads TGCAGTGCTAGAGAAGTCTATCACTTTGAGCAGTTCTTC. Protein product: CSAREVYHFEQFF.